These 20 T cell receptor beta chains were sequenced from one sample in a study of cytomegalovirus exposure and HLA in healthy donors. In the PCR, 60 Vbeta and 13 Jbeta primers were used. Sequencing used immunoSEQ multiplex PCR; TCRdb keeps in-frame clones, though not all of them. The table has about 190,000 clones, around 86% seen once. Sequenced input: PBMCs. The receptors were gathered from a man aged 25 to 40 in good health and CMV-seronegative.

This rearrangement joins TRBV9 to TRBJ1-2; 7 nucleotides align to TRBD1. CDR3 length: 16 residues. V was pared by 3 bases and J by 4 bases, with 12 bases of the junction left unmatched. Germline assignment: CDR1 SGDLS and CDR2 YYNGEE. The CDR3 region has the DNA TGTGCCAGCAGCGCCCAGGGGGGAAGGTCTCGCTATGGCTACACCTTC. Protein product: CASSAQGGRSRYGYTF.

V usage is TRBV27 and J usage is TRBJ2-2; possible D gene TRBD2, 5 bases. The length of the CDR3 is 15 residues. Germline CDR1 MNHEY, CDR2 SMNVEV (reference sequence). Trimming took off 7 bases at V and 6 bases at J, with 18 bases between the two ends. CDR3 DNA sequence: TGTGCCAGCACCTGGCGGCTAGCAGCGTCCGGGGAGCTGTTTTTT. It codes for CASTWRLAASGELFF.

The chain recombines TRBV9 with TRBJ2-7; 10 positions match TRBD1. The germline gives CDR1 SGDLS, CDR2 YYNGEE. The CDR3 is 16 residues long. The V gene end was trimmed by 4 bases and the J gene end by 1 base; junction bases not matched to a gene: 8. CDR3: CASSLGGTGVSYEQYF. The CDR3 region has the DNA TGTGCCAGCAGCTTAGGGGGGACAGGGGTTTCCTACGAGCAGTACTTC.

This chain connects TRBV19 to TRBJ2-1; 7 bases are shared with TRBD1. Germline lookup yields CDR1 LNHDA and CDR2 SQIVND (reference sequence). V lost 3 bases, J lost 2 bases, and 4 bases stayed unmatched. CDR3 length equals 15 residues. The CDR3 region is CASSMGQGAYNEQFF. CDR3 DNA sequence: TGTGCCAGTAGTATGGGCCAGGGGGCCTACAATGAGCAGTTCTTC. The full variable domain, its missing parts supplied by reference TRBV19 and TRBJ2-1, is DGGITQSPKYLFRKEGQNVTLSCEQNLNHDAMYWYRQDPGQGLRLIYYSQIVNDFQKGDIAEGYSVSREKKESFPLTVTSAQKNPTAFYLCASSMGQGAYNEQFFGPGTRLTVL.

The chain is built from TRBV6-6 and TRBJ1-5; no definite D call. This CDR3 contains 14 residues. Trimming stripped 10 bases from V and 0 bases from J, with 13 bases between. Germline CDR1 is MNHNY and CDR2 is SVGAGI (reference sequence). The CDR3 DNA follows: TGTGCCACCCTCCCACAAGATAGCAATCAGCCCCAGCATTTT. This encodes CATLPQDSNQPQHF.

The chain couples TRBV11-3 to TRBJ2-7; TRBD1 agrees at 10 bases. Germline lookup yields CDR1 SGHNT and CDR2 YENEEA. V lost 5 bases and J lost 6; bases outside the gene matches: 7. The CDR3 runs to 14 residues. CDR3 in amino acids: CASSLQTGGLEQYF. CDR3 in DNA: TGTGCCAGCAGCCTCCAGACAGGGGGCCTCGAGCAGTACTTC.

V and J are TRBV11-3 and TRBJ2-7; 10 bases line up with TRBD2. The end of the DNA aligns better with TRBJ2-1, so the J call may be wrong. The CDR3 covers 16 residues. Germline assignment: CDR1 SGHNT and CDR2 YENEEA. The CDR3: CASSPGASGSRSEQFF. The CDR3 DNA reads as TGTGCCAGCAGCCCCGGGGCTAGCGGGAGTCGGAGTGAGCAGTTCTTC.

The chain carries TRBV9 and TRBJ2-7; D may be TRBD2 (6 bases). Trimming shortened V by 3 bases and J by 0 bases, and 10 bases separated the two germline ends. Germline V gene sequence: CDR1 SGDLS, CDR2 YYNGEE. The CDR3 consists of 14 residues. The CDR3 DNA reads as TGTGCCAGCAGCGCTACTAGCACCTCCTACGAGCAGTACTTC. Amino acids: CASSATSTSYEQYF.

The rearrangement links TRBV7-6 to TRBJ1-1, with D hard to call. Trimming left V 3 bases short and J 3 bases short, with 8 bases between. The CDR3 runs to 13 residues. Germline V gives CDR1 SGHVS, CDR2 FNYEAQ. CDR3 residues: CASSLGEDTEAFF. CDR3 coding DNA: TGTGCCAGCAGCTTGGGTGAGGACACTGAAGCTTTCTTT.

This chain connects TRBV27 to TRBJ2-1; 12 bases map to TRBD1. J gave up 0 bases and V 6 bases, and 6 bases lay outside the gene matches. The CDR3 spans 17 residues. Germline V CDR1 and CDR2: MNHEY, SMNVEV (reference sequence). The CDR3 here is CASRSRGQGASYNEQFF. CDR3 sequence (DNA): TGTGCCAGCAGAAGTAGGGGACAGGGGGCCTCCTACAATGAGCAGTTCTTC.

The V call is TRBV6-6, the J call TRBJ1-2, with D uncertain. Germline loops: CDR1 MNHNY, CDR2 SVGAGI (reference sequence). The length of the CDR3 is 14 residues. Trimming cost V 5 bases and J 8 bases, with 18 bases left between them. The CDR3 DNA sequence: TGTGCCAGCAGTCACTTCCAAGGATTGGGCGGCTACACCTTC. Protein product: CASSHFQGLGGYTF.

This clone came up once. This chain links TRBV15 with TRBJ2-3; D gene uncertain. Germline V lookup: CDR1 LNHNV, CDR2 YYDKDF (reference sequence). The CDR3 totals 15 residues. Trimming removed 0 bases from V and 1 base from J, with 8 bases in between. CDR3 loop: CATSRDARRTDTQYF. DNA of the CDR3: TGTGCCACCAGCAGAGATGCGCGCCGCACAGATACGCAGTATTTT. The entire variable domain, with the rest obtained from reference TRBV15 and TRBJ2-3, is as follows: DAMVIQNPRYQVTQFGKPVTLSCSQTLNHNVMYWYQQKSSQAPKLLFHYYDKDFNNEADTPDNFQSRRPNTSFCFLDIRSPGLGDTAMYLCATSRDARRTDTQYFGPGTRLTVL.

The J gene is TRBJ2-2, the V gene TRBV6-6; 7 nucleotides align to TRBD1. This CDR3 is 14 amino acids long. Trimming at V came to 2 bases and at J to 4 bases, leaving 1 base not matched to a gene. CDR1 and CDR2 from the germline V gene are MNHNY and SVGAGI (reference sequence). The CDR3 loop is CASSYGTVTGELFF. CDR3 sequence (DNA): TGTGCCAGCAGTTACGGGACAGTCACCGGGGAGCTGTTTTTT.

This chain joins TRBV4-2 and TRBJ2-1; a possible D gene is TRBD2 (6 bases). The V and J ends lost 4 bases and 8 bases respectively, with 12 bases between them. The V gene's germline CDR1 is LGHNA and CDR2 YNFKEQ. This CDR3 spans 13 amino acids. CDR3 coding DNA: TGTGCCAGCAGCCCGAGGAGGGAGTATGAGCAGTTCTTC. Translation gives CASSPRREYEQFF.

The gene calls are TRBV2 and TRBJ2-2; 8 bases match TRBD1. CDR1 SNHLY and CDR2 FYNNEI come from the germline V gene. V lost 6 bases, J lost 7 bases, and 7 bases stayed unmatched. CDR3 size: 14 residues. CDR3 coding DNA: TGTGCCAGCAGCGCGACAGGGGTGGGCGGGGAGCTGTTTTTT. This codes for CASSATGVGGELFF.

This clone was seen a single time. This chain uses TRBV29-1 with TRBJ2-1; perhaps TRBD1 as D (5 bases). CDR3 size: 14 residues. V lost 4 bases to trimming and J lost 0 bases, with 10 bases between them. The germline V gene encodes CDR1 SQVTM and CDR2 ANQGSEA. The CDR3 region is CSVGGRFSYNEQFF. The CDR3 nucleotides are TGCAGCGTTGGGGGCAGGTTCTCCTACAATGAGCAGTTCTTC.

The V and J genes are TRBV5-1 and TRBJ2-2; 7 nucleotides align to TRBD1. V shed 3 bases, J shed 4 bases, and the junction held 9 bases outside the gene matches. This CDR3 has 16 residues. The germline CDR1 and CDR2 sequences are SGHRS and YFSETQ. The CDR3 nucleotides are TGCGCCAGCAGCTCCACGACAGGGACGGGCACCGGGGAGCTGTTTTTT. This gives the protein CASSSTTGTGTGELFF.

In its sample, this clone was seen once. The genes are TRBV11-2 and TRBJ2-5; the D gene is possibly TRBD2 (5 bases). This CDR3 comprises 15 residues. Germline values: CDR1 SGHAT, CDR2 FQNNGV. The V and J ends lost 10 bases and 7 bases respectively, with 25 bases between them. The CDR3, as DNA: TGTGCCACCTCTCGTCCTGGGAGTAACAAGGGGACCCAGTACTTC. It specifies CATSRPGSNKGTQYF.

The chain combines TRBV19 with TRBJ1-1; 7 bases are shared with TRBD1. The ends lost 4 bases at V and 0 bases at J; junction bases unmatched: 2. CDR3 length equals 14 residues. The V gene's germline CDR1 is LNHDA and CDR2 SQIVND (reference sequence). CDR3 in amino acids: CASSTGQMNTEAFF. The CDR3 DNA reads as TGTGCCAGTAGTACGGGACAGATGAACACTGAAGCTTTCTTT. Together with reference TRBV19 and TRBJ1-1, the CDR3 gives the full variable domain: DGGITQSPKYLFRKEGQNVTLSCEQNLNHDAMYWYRQDPGQGLRLIYYSQIVNDFQKGDIAEGYSVSREKKESFPLTVTSAQKNPTAFYLCASSTGQMNTEAFFGQGTRLTVV.

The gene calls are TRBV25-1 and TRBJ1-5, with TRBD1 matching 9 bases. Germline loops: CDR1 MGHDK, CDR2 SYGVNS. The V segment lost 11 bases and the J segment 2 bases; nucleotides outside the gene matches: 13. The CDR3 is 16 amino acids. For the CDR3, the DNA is TGTGCCCCCCGTACGGGGGACAGGGCGGGCAATCAGCCCCAGCATTTT. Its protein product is CAPRTGDRAGNQPQHF.